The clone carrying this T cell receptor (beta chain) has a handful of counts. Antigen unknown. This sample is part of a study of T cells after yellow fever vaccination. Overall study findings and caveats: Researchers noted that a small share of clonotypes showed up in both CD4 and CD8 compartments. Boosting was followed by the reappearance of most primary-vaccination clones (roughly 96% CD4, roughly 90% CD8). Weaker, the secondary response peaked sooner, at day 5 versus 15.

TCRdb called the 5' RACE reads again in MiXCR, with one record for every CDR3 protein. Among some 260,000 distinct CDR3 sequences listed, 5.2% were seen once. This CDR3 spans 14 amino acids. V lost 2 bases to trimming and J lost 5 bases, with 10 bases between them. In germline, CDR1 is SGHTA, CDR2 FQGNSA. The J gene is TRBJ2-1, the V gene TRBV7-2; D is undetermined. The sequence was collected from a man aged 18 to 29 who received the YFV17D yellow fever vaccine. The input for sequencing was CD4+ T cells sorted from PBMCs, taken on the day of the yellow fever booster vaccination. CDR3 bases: TGTGCCAGCAGCTTACCAGAGCCCCACAATGAGCAGTTCTTC. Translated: CASSLPEPHNEQFF.